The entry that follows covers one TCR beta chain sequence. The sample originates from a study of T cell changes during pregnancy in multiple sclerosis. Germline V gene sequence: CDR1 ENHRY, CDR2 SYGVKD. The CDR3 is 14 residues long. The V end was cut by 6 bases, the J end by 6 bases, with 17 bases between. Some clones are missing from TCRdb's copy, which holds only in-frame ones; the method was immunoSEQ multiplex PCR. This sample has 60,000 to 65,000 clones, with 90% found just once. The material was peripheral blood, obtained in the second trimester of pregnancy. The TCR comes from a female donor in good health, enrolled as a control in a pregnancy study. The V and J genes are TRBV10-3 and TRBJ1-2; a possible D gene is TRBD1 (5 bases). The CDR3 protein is CAISALRDSDGYTF. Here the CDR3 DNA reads TGTGCCATCAGCGCGCTCCGGGACTCTGATGGCTACACCTTC.